One and the same sample provided the 10 T cell receptor beta chains below, sequenced in a study of regulatory T cells in long-lasting Graves disease. As for time point: persistent/refractory GD, antithyroid drugs over 5 years with positive TRAb. There was RNA extracted from PBMCs, and the TCR library was made from it. Building of the TCR beta libraries involved iRepertoire HTBI primers and Arm-PCR of CDR3 regions. TCRdb recomputed calls from the multiplex PCR reads with MiXCR, one row per CDR3 protein. The sample records fewer than 400,000 distinct CDR3 sequences, around 21% being singletons. Sequences were derived from peripheral blood mononuclear cells (PBMCs), sampled when the disease was refractory, from a patient treated with antithyroid drugs. Receptor source: a female donor with Graves disease.

This chain joins TRBV7-6 and TRBJ2-3; 8 bases agree with TRBD2. CDR3 size: 21 residues. V dropped 5 bases and J dropped 0; count of bases not matched to a gene: 22. Per the germline V gene, CDR1 is SGHVS and CDR2 is FNYEAQ. For the CDR3, the DNA is TGTGCCAGCAGCATTAGACCCCAAATAGCGGGGCGAAGCACTAGCACAGATACGCAGTATTTT. As protein: CASSIRPQIAGRSTSTDTQYF.

This clonotype was observed many times. The chain combines TRBV7-2 with TRBJ2-2; 11 bases agree with TRBD2. The length of the CDR3 is 16 residues. The germline CDR1 and CDR2 sequences are SGHTA and FQGNSA. J was trimmed by 1 base and V by 5 bases; bases with no gene match: 3. The DNA for the CDR3 is TGTGCCAGCAGCGACGGACTAGCGGGGAACACCGGGGAGCTGTTTTTT. It is translated as CASSDGLAGNTGELFF.

This clonotype was counted ten times or more. The chain recombines TRBV7-8 with TRBJ1-2; a weak D match, TRBD1 (5 bases). This CDR3 region has 15 residues. V gave up 1 base and J gave up 2 bases, with 11 bases separating them. Germline lookup yields CDR1 SGHVS and CDR2 FQNEAQ. In DNA form, the CDR3 reads TGTGCCAGCAGCTTAGTTGGGGGTCCGAACTATGGCTACACCTTC. Its protein product is CASSLVGGPNYGYTF. Drawing the rest from reference TRBV7-8 and TRBJ1-2, the complete variable domain is GAGVSQSPRYKVAKRGQDVALRCDPISGHVSLFWYQQALGQGPEFLTYFQNEAQLDKSGLPSDRFFAERPEGSVSTLKIQRTQQEDSAVYLCASSLVGGPNYGYTFGSGTRLTVV.

This clonotype was seen at least ten times. The genes are TRBV11-2 and TRBJ2-7; D not resolved. Trimming removed 0 bases at V and 3 bases at J, with 12 bases between. CDR1 is SGHAT, CDR2 FQNNGV, per germline. The CDR3 is made up of 15 amino acids. The CDR3 sequence is CASSLEGVINYEQYF. CDR3 bases: TGTGCCAGCAGCTTAGAAGGCGTTATTAACTACGAGCAGTACTTC.

The V gene is TRBV6-1, the J gene TRBJ1-5; D gene ambiguous. Trimming shortened V by 9 bases and J by 1 base, and 19 bases separated the two germline ends. Germline CDR1 reads MNHNS; CDR2 reads SASEGT. The length of the CDR3 is 16 residues. Here the CDR3 DNA reads TGTGCCAGTGTTGTGGGCCGCACTGGGAGCAATCAGCCCCAGCATTTT. Its translation is CASVVGRTGSNQPQHF.

The chain combines TRBV28 with TRBJ2-1; 10 bases map to TRBD2. V lost 6 bases and J lost 5; bases outside the gene matches: 7. The CDR3 contains 15 residues. CDR1 is MDHEN and CDR2 is SYDVKM in the germline V gene. Here the CDR3 DNA reads TGTGCCAGCAGCCCCACTAGCGGGATACACAATGAGCAGTTCTTC. It translates to CASSPTSGIHNEQFF.

This clonotype has only a few counts. The gene calls are TRBV18 and TRBJ1-1; D perhaps matches TRBD1 (6 bases). Per germline, CDR1 KGHSH and CDR2 LQKENI. Trimming pared 3 bases from V and 2 bases from J, leaving 13 bases between. This CDR3 is built from 15 residues. For the CDR3, the DNA is TGTGCCAGCTCACCCAGTACAGGGCTAAACACTGAAGCTTTCTTT. Residues: CASSPSTGLNTEAFF.

For this clonotype: This could be a read error, since a much larger clone is one nucleotide away. Lacking the conserved final phenylalanine or tryptophan, this CDR3 likely reflects a read error. This chain links TRBV20-1 with TRBJ1-1; the match to TRBD1 covers 7 bases. CDR3 length: 16 residues. Germline V lookup: CDR1 DFQATT, CDR2 SNEGSKA (reference sequence). J was trimmed by 5 bases and V by 3 bases; bases with no gene match: 15. CDR3: CSASGGTAQQGTEAFS. For the CDR3, the DNA is TGCAGTGCTAGTGGGGGGACAGCTCAACAAGGGACTGAAGCTTTCTCT.

This clonotype was seen a few times. J is TRBJ1-2 and V is TRBV10-2; D may be TRBD1 (5 bases). The CDR3 totals 14 residues. Germline CDR1 is WSHSY and CDR2 is SAAADI. V lost 3 bases to trimming and J lost 0 bases, with 8 bases between them. This chain's CDR3 is CASSDSGPNYGYTF. The CDR3, as DNA: TGCGCCAGCAGTGACTCAGGGCCTAACTATGGCTACACCTTC.

The sample holds a few counts of this clonotype. The gene calls are TRBV12-3 or TRBV12-4 and TRBJ2-7; D assignment may be TRBD1 or TRBD2 (5 bases each). Trimming shortened V by 6 bases and J by 5 bases, and 11 bases separated the two germline ends. The CDR3 consists of 12 residues. For the CDR3, the DNA is TGTGCCAGCAGCCGCCTGGGGGACGAGCAGTACTTC. Protein: CASSRLGDEQYF.